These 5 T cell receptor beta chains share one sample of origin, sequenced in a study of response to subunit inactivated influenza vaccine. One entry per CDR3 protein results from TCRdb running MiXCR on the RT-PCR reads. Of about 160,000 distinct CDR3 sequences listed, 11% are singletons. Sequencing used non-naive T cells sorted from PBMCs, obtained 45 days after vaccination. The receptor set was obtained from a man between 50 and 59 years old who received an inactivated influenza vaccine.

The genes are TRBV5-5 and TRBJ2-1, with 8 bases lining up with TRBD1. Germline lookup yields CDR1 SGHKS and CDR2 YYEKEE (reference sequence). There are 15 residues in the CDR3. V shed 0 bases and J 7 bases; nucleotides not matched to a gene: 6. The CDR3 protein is CASSLGTGYSNEQFF. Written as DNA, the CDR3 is TGTGCCAGCAGCTTGGGGACAGGGTATTCGAATGAGCAGTTCTTC.

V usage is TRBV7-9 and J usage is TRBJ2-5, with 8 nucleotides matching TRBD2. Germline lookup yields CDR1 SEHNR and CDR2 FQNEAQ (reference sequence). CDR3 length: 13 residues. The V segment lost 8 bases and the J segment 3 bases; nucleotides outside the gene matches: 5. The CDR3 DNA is TGTGCCAGCCGCGGGGGGAACAAAGAGACCCAGTACTTC. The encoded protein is CASRGGNKETQYF.

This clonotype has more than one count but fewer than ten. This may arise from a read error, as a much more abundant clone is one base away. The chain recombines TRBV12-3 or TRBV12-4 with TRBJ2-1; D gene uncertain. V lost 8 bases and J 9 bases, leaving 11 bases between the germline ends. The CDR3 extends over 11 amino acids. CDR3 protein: CASGIGREQFF. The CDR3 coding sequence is TGTGCCAGCGGTATAGGGCGTGAGCAGTTCTTC.

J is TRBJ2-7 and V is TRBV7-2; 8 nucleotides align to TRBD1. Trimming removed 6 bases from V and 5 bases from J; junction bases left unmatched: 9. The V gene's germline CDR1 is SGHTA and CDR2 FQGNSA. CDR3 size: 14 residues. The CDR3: CASRRKTGENEQYF. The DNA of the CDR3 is TGTGCCAGCAGACGAAAGACAGGGGAAAACGAGCAGTACTTC.

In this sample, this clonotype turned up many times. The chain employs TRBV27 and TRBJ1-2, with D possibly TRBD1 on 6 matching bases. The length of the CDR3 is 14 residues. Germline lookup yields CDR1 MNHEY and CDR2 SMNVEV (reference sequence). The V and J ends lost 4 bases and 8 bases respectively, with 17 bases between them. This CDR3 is CASSSLTGRVGYTF. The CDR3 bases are TGTGCCAGCAGTTCCTTAACAGGGAGAGTAGGCTACACCTTC.